The sample holds a few counts of the clone carrying this T cell receptor beta chain. The antigen remains unidentified. Little can be read into the size of this beta chain, an off-target read in a library designed for alpha chains. The presence of a unique molecular identifier marked each TCR cDNA molecule. Via MiXCR, TCRdb re-called the 5' RACE reads, giving one row per CDR3 protein. The table records around 6,200 distinct CDR3 sequences, more than 13% of them present only once. Time point described: sample taken at primary tumor resection. The authors sequenced whole RNA from tumor, nontumor lung or frozen PBMC without sorting. The source of the sample is a study of spatial heterogeneity in lung cancer. Study conclusions and caveats: Expanded intratumoral alpha and beta TCR counts tracked tumor mutation counts.

The CDR3 has 16 amino acids. The trim removed 6 bases at V and 3 bases at J, leaving 6 bases unmatched. Germline loops: CDR1 ENHRY, CDR2 SYGVKD. Sample: lung tumor tissue, taken at surgery. This chain links TRBV10-3 with TRBJ2-7; 15 bases line up with TRBD2. The sequence came from a male donor with early-stage non-small cell lung cancer. CDR3 sequence (DNA): TGTGCCATCAGGGGACTAGCGGGAGGCCAAGACTACGAGCAGTACTTC. It translates to CAIRGLAGGQDYEQYF.